The clone carrying this TCR beta chain occurred a few times. The data derive from a study of blood T cell repertoires in COVID-19. Data came from immunoSEQ multiplex PCR; TCRdb stores just in-frame clones and leaves some out. The table shows around 200,000 clones, with 85% occurring only once. Looked up from germline, CDR1 is SEHNR and CDR2 is FQNEAQ (reference sequence). The CDR3 sequence is 17 residues long. The V gene lost 1 base and the J gene lost 8 bases, with 23 bases spanning the gap. The rearrangement links TRBV7-9 to TRBJ1-2, with no clear D. This sequence originates from a man aged 35-49 years who had recovered from COVID-19. Sequences were obtained from PBMCs or T cells enriched from blood (not recorded which). In DNA, the CDR3 is TGTGCCAGCAGCTTAGACGACCTTTCGTGGCGGTCGGGGGGCTACACCTTC. Encoded protein: CASSLDDLSWRSGGYTF.